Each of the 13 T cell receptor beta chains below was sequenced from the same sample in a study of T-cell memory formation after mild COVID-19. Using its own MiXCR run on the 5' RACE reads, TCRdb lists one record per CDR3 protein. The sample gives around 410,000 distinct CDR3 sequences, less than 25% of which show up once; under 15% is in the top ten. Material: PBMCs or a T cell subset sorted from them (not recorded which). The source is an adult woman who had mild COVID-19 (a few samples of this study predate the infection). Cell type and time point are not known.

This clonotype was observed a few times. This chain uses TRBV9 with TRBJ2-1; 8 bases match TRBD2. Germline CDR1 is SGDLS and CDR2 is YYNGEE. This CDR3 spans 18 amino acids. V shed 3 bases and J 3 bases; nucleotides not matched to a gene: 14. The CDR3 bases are TGTGCCAGCAGCGGTTCTGTTAATATTCTAGCGGGCTACAATGAGCAGTTCTTC. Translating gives CASSGSVNILAGYNEQFF.

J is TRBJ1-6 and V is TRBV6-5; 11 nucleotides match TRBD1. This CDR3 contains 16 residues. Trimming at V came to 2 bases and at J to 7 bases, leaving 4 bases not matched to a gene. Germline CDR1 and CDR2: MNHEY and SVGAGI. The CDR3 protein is CASSYTGDRGNSPLHF. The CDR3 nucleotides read TGTGCCAGCAGTTACACGGGGGACAGGGGGAATTCACCCCTCCACTTT.

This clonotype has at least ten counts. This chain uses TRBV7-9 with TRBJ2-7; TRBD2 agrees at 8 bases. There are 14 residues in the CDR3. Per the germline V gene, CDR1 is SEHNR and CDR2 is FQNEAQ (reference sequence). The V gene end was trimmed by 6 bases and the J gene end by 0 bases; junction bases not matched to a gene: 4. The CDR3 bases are TGTGCCAGCAGTTCCGGGGGGGTCTCCTACGAGCAGTACTTC. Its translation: CASSSGGVSYEQYF.

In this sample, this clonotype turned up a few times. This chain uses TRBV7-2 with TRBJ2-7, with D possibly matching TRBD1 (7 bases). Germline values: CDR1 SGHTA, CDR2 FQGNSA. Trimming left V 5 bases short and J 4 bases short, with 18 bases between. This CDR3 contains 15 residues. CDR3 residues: CASSQGGATRYEQYF. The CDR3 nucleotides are TGTGCCAGCAGCCAGGGGGGCGCCACAAGGTACGAGCAGTACTTC. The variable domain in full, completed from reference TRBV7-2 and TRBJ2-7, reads GAGVSQSPSNKVTEKGKDVELRCDPISGHTALYWYRQSLGQGLEFLIYFQGNSAPDKSGLPSDRFSAERTGGSVSTLTIQRTQQEDSAVYLCASSQGGATRYEQYFGPGTRLTVT.

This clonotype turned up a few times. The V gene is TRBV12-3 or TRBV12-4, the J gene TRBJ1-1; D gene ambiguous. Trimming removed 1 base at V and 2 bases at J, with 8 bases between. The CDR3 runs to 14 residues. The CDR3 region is CASSLVTHNTEAFF. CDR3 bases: TGTGCCAGCAGTTTAGTCACACACAACACTGAAGCTTTCTTT.

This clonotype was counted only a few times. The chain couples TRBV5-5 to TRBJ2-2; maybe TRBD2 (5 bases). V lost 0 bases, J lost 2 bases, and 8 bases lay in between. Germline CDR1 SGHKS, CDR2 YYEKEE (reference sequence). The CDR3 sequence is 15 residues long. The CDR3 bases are TGTGCCAGCAGCTTGGGACGGGGAAACACCGGGGAGCTGTTTTTT. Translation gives CASSLGRGNTGELFF.

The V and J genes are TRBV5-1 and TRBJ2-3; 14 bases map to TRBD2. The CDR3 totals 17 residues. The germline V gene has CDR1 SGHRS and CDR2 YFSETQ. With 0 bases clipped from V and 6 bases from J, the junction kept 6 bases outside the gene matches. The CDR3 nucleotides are TGCGCCAGCAGCTTGGAGACTAGCGGGGGGGCACTCGATACGCAGTATTTT. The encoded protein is CASSLETSGGALDTQYF.

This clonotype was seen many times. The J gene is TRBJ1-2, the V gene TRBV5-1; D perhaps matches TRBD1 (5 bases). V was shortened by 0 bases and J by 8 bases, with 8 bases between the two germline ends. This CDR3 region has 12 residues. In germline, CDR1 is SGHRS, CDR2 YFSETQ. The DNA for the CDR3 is TGCGCCAGCAGCTTGGTTGACAGCGGCTACACCTTC. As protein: CASSLVDSGYTF.

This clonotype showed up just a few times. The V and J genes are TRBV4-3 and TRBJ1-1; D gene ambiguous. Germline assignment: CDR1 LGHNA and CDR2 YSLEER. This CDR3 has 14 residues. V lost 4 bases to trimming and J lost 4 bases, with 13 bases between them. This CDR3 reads CASSPDPGSTEAFF. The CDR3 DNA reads TGCGCCAGCAGCCCCGACCCCGGGAGCACTGAAGCTTTCTTT.

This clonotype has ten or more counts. The CDR3: CASGAGSGYNEQFF. The CDR3 DNA reads TGTGCCAGCGGAGCGGGCTCTGGGTACAATGAGCAGTTCTTC. The J gene is TRBJ2-1, the V gene TRBV2; a possible D gene is TRBD2 (6 bases). Germline-derived CDR1 and CDR2 are SNHLY and FYNNEI. The CDR3 is 14 residues long. Trimming took 8 bases from V and 4 from J, leaving 15 bases between them.

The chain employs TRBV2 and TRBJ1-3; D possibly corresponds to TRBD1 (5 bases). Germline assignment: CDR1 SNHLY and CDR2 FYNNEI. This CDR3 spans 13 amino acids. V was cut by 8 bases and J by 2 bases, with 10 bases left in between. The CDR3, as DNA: TGTGCCAGCGGGACGCCTGCTGGAAACACCATATATTTT. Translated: CASGTPAGNTIYF.

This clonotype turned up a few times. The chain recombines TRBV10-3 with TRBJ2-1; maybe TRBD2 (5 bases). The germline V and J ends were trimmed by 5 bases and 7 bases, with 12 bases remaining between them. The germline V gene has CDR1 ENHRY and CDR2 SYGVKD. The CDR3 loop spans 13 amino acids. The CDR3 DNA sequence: TGTGCCATCAGTTCCTCGCTAGCTAATGAGCAGTTCTTC. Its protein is CAISSSLANEQFF.

The CDR3 nucleotides read TGCGCCAGCAGCCAAGATCGCCTAGCGGGACACTCAGATACGCAGTATTTT. This sequence encodes CASSQDRLAGHSDTQYF. This chain links TRBV4-3 with TRBJ2-3, with 9 bases fitting TRBD2. The CDR3 consists of 17 residues. Unmatched junction bases numbered 8, after V lost 0 bases and J lost 4 bases. Per the germline V gene, CDR1 is LGHNA and CDR2 is YSLEER.